The 5 T cell receptor beta chains in this list originate from one sample, sequenced in a study of cytomegalovirus exposure and HLA in healthy donors. A multiplex PCR was run with 60 Vbeta primers and 13 Jbeta primers. TCRdb's copy holds only in-frame clones and misses some; the assay was immunoSEQ multiplex PCR. The sample lists about 130,000 clones; more than 80% were seen once. The sequenced sample was PBMCs. These receptors were obtained from a man in his forties in good health and CMV-seronegative.

This rearrangement joins TRBV5-1 to TRBJ1-6, with 8 nucleotides matching TRBD1. The germline CDR1 and CDR2 sequences are SGHRS and YFSETQ. CDR3 length equals 17 residues. With V trimmed by 4 bases and J by 9 bases, 15 bases remained unmatched. DNA for the CDR3: TGCGCCAGCAGCACCTTGTCGGGGACAGGAATAATTTCACCCCTCCACTTT. It specifies CASSTLSGTGIISPLHF. Full variable domain (rest looked up from reference TRBV5-1 and TRBJ1-6): KAGVTQTPRYLIKTRGQQVTLSCSPISGHRSVSWYQQTPGQGLQFLFEYFSETQRNKGNFPGRFSGRQFSNSRSEMNVSTLELGDSALYLCASSTLSGTGIISPLHFGNGTRLTVT.

The J gene is TRBJ1-6, the V gene TRBV6-5; possibly TRBD1 for D (6 bases). The CDR3 is made up of 13 amino acids. Germline V gene sequence: CDR1 MNHEY, CDR2 SVGAGI. V was cut by 5 bases and J by 10 bases, with 12 bases left in between. The CDR3 DNA reads as TGTGCCAGCAGTCAGACAGGAATGTCACCCCTCCACTTT. Protein sequence: CASSQTGMSPLHF.

V is TRBV7-3 and J is TRBJ1-1; 7 nucleotides match TRBD1. CDR1 and CDR2 from the germline V gene are SGHTA and FQGTGA. The CDR3 is 14 amino acids. With V trimmed by 5 bases and J by 5 bases, 8 bases remained unmatched. The CDR3 here is CASSLSGGQTEAFF. The CDR3 DNA is TGTGCCAGCAGCCTATCAGGGGGGCAGACTGAAGCTTTCTTT. Together with reference TRBV7-3 and TRBJ1-1, the CDR3 gives the full variable domain: GAGVSQTPSNKVTEKGKYVELRCDPISGHTALYWYRQSLGQGPEFLIYFQGTGAADDSGLPNDRFFAVRPEGSVSTLKIQRTERGDSAVYLCASSLSGGQTEAFFGQGTRLTVV.

This clone appeared a few times. The rearrangement uses TRBV10-3 and TRBJ1-1; D is perhaps TRBD1 (5 bases). The V end lost 7 bases, the J end lost 2 bases, and 14 bases lay between the germline ends. Germline CDR1 ENHRY, CDR2 SYGVKD. The CDR3 has 14 amino acids. CDR3: CAITARQGNTEAFF. The CDR3 DNA reads TGTGCCATCACAGCGAGGCAGGGAAACACTGAAGCTTTCTTT.

The table lists this clone with a count of one. The chain links TRBV9 to TRBJ1-2; 8 bases map to TRBD1. Germline loops: CDR1 SGDLS, CDR2 YYNGEE. This CDR3 is built from 15 residues. Trimming removed 3 bases from V and 3 bases from J; junction bases left unmatched: 7. The CDR3 loop reads CASSAPNRGYYGYTF. CDR3 sequence (DNA): TGTGCCAGCAGCGCACCAAACAGGGGGTACTATGGCTACACCTTC.